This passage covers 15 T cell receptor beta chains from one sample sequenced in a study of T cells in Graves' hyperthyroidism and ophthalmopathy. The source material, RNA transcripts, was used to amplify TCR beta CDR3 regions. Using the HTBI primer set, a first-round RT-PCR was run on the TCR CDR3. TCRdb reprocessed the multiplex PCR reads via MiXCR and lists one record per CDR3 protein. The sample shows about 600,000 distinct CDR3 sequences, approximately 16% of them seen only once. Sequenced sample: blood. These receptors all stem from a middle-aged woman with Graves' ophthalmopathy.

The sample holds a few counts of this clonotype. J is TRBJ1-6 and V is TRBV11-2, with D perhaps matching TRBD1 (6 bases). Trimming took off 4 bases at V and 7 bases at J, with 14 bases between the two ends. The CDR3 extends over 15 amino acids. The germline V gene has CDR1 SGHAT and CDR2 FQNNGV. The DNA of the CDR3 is TGTGCCAGCAGCTCCGGGCGGACAGAAAATTCACCCCTCCACTTT. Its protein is CASSSGRTENSPLHF.

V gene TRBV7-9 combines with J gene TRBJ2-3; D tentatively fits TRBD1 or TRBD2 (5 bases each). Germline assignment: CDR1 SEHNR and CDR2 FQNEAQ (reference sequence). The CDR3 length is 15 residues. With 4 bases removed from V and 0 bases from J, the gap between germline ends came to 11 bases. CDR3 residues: CASSSGTLSTDTQYF. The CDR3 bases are TGTGCCAGCAGCTCCGGGACCCTTAGCACAGATACGCAGTATTTT.

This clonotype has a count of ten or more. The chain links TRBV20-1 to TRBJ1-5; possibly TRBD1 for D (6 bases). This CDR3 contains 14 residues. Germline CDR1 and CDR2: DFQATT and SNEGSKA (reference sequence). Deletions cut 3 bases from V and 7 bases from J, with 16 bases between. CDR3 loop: CSARQTGQQQPQHF. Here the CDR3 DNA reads TGCAGTGCTAGGCAGACCGGACAGCAGCAGCCCCAGCATTTT.

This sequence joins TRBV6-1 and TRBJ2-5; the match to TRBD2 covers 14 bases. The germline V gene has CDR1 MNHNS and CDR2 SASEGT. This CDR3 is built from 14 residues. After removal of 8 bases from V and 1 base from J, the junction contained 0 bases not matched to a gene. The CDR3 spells CASGTSGGQETQYF. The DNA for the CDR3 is TGTGCCAGCGGGACTAGCGGGGGCCAAGAGACCCAGTACTTC.

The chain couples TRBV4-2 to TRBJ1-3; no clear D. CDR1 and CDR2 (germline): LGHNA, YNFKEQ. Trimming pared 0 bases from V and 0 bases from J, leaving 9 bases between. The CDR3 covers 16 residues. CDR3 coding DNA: TGTGCCAGCAGCCAAGATCTGGCCAACTCTGGAAACACCATATATTTT. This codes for CASSQDLANSGNTIYF.

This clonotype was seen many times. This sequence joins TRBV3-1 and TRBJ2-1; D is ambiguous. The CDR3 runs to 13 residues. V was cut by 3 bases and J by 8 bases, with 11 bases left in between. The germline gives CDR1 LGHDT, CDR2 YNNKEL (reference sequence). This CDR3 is CASSHGRIDEQFF. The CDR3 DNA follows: TGTGCCAGCAGCCATGGAAGAATTGATGAGCAGTTCTTC.

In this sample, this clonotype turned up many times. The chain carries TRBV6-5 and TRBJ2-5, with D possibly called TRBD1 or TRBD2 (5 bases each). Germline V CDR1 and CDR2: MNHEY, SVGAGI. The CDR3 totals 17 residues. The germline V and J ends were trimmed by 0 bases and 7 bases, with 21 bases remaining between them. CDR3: CASSYSRTGTTPGTQYF. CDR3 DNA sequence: TGTGCCAGCAGTTACTCGAGAACCGGGACCACCCCAGGGACCCAGTACTTC.

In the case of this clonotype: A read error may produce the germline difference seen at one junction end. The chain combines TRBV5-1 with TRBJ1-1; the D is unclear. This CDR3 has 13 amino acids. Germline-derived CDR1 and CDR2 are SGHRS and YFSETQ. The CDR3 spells CASSFAINTEAFF. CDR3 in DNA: TGCGCCAGCAGCTTCGCCATCAACACCGAAGCTTTCTTT.

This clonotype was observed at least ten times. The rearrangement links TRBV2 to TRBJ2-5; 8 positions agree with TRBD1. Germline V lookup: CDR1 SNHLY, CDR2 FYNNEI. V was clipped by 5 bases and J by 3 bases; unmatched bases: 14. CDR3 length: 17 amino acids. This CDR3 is CASSWALGQGREETQYF. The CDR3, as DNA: TGTGCCAGCAGTTGGGCACTCGGACAGGGTCGAGAAGAGACCCAGTACTTC.

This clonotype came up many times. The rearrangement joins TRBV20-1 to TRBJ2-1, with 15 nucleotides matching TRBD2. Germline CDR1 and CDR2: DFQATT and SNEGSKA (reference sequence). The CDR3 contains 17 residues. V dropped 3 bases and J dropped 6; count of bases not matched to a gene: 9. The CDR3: CSARRGTSGGQLNEQFF. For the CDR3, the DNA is TGCAGTGCTAGGAGGGGGACTAGCGGGGGGCAACTCAATGAGCAGTTCTTC.

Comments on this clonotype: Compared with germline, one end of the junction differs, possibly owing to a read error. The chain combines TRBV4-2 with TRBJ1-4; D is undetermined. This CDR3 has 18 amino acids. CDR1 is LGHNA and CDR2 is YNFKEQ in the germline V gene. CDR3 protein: CANSQGSTVFATNEKLFF. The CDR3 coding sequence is TGTGCCAACAGCCAAGGCTCAACAGTGTTCGCAACTAATGAAAAACTGTTTTTT.

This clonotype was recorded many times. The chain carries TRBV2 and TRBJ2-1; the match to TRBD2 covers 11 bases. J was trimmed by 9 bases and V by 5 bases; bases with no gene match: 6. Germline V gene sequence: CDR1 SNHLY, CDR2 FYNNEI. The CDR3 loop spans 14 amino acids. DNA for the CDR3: TGTGCCAGCAGTAATAGCGGGGGGGCAGGTGAGCAGTTCTTC. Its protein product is CASSNSGGAGEQFF.

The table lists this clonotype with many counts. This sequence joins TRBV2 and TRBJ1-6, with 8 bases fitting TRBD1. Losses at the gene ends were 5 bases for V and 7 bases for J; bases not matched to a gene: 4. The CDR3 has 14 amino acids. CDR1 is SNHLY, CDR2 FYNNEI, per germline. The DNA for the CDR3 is TGTGCCAGCAGTTCAGGGGGCGCGAATTCACCCCTCCACTTT. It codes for CASSSGGANSPLHF.

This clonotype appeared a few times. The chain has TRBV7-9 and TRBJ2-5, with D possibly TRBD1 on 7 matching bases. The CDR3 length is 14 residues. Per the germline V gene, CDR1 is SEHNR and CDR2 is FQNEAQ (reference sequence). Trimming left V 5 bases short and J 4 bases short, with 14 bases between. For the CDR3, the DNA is TGTGCCAGCAGCAACACAGGGGAGGCAGAGACCCAGTACTTC. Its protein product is CASSNTGEAETQYF.

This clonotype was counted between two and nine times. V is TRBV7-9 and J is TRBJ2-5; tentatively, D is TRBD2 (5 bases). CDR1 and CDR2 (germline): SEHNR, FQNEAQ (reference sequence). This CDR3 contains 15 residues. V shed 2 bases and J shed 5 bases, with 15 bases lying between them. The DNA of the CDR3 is TGTGCCAGCAGCTTACTTGGCCGGGAAGAGGAGACCCAGTACTTC. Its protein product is CASSLLGREEETQYF.